This T cell receptor beta chain derives from a study of post-analysis software for immune sequencing data. Background on the study: The study covered relapsing-remitting, secondary progressive and progressive-relapsing courses of multiple sclerosis.

Prepared libraries of TCR beta cDNA carried unique molecular identifiers. The source material, 1 to 10 million T cells, gave rise to 500,000 or so cDNA molecules. From the PCR reads, TCRdb called clonotypes with MiXCR, one entry per CDR3 protein. Of about 820,000 distinct CDR3 sequences in the sample, roughly 58% were seen once. Turning to this clonotype: Its target is unknown.

The V end lost 2 bases, the J end lost 0 bases, and 13 bases lay between the germline ends. The CDR3 contains 15 residues. The germline gives CDR1 DFQATT, CDR2 SNEGSKA (reference sequence). General observations from the study: When compared against controls, multiple sclerosis patients showed significantly lower normalized Chao1 diversity. Included in a set of a handful of TRBV segments more frequent in patients than controls were TRBV5-6, TRBV5-1 and TRBV20-1. The F measure placed samples prepared in the same batch into strongly shared clusters.

The rearrangement links TRBV20-1 to TRBJ1-2, with D hard to call. This receptor was taken from a girl between 5 and 17 years old with multiple sclerosis. The specimen was blood. CDR3 bases: TGCAGTGCTAGAAACGATCCAGTCTCTAACTATGGCTACACCTTC. The encoded protein is CSARNDPVSNYGYTF.